The 23 T cell receptor beta chains in this list originate from one sample, sequenced in a study of cytomegalovirus exposure and HLA in healthy donors. The study ran its PCR with 60 Vbeta and 13 Jbeta primers. TCRdb keeps only in-frame clones here, not all; method: immunoSEQ multiplex PCR. Of 95,000 to 150,000 clones in the sample, 80% are singletons; the top ten hold 2.1%. What was sequenced was PBMCs. The receptors originated from a man between 25 and 39 years old in good health and CMV-seronegative.

The chain employs TRBV7-9 and TRBJ2-7, with D tentatively TRBD2 (5 bases). The CDR3 loop spans 12 amino acids. The germline gives CDR1 SEHNR, CDR2 FQNEAQ (reference sequence). Trimming took off 5 bases at V and 9 bases at J, with 14 bases between the two ends. The CDR3 bases are TGTGCCAGCAGCCGAGGGATCACGTCGCAGTACTTC. This translates into CASSRGITSQYF.

This rearrangement joins TRBV18 to TRBJ2-5, with D tentatively TRBD2 (5 bases). V gave up 4 bases and J gave up 4 bases, with 13 bases separating them. CDR1 and CDR2 (germline): KGHSH, LQKENI. The CDR3 contains 14 residues. This chain's CDR3 is CASSQREMGETQYF. The DNA of the CDR3 is TGTGCCAGCTCACAGAGGGAGATGGGAGAGACCCAGTACTTC.

The V and J genes are TRBV19 and TRBJ2-3; a weak D match, TRBD2 (5 bases). Germline V gives CDR1 LNHDA, CDR2 SQIVND (reference sequence). The CDR3 runs to 15 residues. Trimming stripped 7 bases from V and 0 bases from J, with 14 bases between. The CDR3 region is CASTGNSPSTDTQYF. CDR3 coding DNA: TGTGCCAGTACGGGAAACTCACCTAGCACAGATACGCAGTATTTT.

The chain carries TRBV5-6 and TRBJ1-5; D gene unclear. Germline loops: CDR1 SGHDT, CDR2 YYEEEE. This CDR3 has 15 amino acids. The V end lost 4 bases, the J end lost 2 bases, and 13 bases lay between the germline ends. The chain's CDR3 is CASSASFNGNQPQHF. The DNA for the CDR3 is TGTGCCAGCAGCGCGAGTTTTAATGGCAATCAGCCCCAGCATTTT.

Notes on this clone: Additional DNA sequences in this sample encode the identical CDR3. The chain couples TRBV6-5 to TRBJ2-5; 9 nucleotides agree with TRBD1. The CDR3 is 15 residues long. Trimming at V came to 2 bases and at J to 1 base, leaving 2 bases not matched to a gene. Germline V gene lookup returns CDR1 MNHEY and CDR2 SVGAGI. The CDR3 region has the DNA TGTGCCAGCAGTTACGGGACAGGGCTCCAAGAGACCCAGTACTTC. Its translation is CASSYGTGLQETQYF.

The V call is TRBV13, the J call TRBJ2-1; maybe TRBD1 (6 bases). With 1 base removed from V and 3 bases from J, the gap between germline ends came to 13 bases. CDR1 is PRHDT, CDR2 FYEKMQ, per germline (reference sequence). The CDR3 consists of 16 residues. CDR3 DNA sequence: TGTGCCAGCAGCTTAGAGGGACACGGAATCTACAATGAGCAGTTCTTC. This encodes CASSLEGHGIYNEQFF.

The chain employs TRBV2 and TRBJ2-3; D is perhaps TRBD1 (6 bases). Trimming removed 6 bases at V and 1 base at J, with 11 bases between. This CDR3 is built from 14 residues. CDR1 is SNHLY and CDR2 is FYNNEI in the germline V gene. The CDR3 spells CASSWTEGTDTQYF. CDR3 coding DNA: TGTGCCAGCAGCTGGACAGAGGGCACAGATACGCAGTATTTT.

V and J are TRBV28 and TRBJ2-7; 7 bases line up with TRBD2. This CDR3 has 16 amino acids. Germline loops: CDR1 MDHEN, CDR2 SYDVKM. Unmatched junction bases numbered 12, after V lost 7 bases and J lost 0 bases. The chain's CDR3 is CASTVGTTRSSYEQYF. CDR3 coding DNA: TGTGCCAGCACCGTGGGGACTACCAGGAGCTCCTACGAGCAGTACTTC.

The genes are TRBV15 and TRBJ1-3; 7 bases align to TRBD1. V was clipped by 5 bases and J by 0 bases; unmatched bases: 19. Germline CDR1 reads LNHNV; CDR2 reads YYDKDF (reference sequence). This CDR3 is built from 20 residues. The CDR3 coding sequence is TGTGCCACCAGCGCCAAAAAGCCCGGGACAGCCACTACCTCTGGAAACACCATATATTTT. Translating gives CATSAKKPGTATTSGNTIYF.

V usage is TRBV6-1 and J usage is TRBJ1-1; D possibly corresponds to TRBD1 (5 bases). The CDR3 length is 14 residues. The V end was cut by 4 bases, the J end by 4 bases, with 13 bases between. CDR1 and CDR2 from the germline V gene are MNHNS and SASEGT. The CDR3 DNA is TGTGCCAGCAGTGTGTTGGCAGGGCCCACTGAAGCTTTCTTT. Amino acids: CASSVLAGPTEAFF.

Details on this clone: The sample contains more than one DNA sequence encoding this CDR3. This chain links TRBV2 with TRBJ2-7; D is uncertain. CDR1 and CDR2 (germline): SNHLY, FYNNEI. Deletions cut 6 bases from V and 4 bases from J, with 4 bases between. The CDR3 runs 10 residues. CDR3 nucleotides: TGTGCCAGCAGGTCGTACGAGCAGTACTTC. Encoded protein: CASRSYEQYF.

The chain has TRBV29-1 and TRBJ2-3; perhaps TRBD2 as D (5 bases). CDR1 is SQVTM, CDR2 ANQGSEA, per germline. Trimming removed 6 bases at V and 1 base at J, with 8 bases between. The CDR3 covers 12 residues. The CDR3 protein is CSVARGTDTQYF. The CDR3 bases are TGCAGCGTCGCGCGGGGCACAGATACGCAGTATTTT.

V is TRBV7-9 and J is TRBJ1-4; tentative D call: TRBD1 (5 bases). V was pared by 1 base and J by 6 bases, with 12 bases between. Germline CDR1 reads SEHNR; CDR2 reads FQNEAQ (reference sequence). The CDR3 totals 15 residues. The CDR3 DNA reads as TGTGCCAGCAGCTTAGGGCGCAGGGTCCATGAAAAACTGTTTTTT. As protein: CASSLGRRVHEKLFF.

The genes are TRBV11-2 and TRBJ2-7; D is perhaps TRBD1 (5 bases). Germline CDR1 is SGHAT and CDR2 is FQNNGV. The CDR3 sequence is 14 residues long. V was clipped by 2 bases and J by 2 bases, with 10 bases between them. CDR3 nucleotides: TGTGCCAGCAGCTTAAGGCAGGGTCCCTACGAGCAGTACTTC. This encodes CASSLRQGPYEQYF. The full variable domain, completed using reference TRBV11-2 and TRBJ2-7, is EAGVAQSPRYKIIEKRQSVAFWCNPISGHATLYWYQQILGQGPKLLIQFQNNGVVDDSQLPKDRFSAERLKGVDSTLKIQPAKLEDSAVYLCASSLRQGPYEQYFGPGTRLTVT.

The chain has TRBV6-1 and TRBJ2-1; D is ambiguous. V lost 5 bases, J lost 3 bases, and 8 bases lay in between. The CDR3 extends over 13 amino acids. The germline gives CDR1 MNHNS, CDR2 SASEGT. The CDR3 loop is CASSSSGYNEQFF. The CDR3, as DNA: TGTGCCAGCAGTTCCTCCGGCTACAATGAGCAGTTCTTC.

The J gene is TRBJ1-3, the V gene TRBV5-6; no definite D call. The germline V gene encodes CDR1 SGHDT and CDR2 YYEEEE. The CDR3 spans 15 residues. Trimming took off 0 bases at V and 4 bases at J, with 11 bases between the two ends. CDR3 DNA: TGTGCCAGCAGCTTGGTGGCGGTAGAGGGAAACACCATATATTTT. It encodes CASSLVAVEGNTIYF.

The chain is built from TRBV28 and TRBJ1-1; unclear D gene. The CDR3 extends over 15 amino acids. With 6 bases removed from V and 5 bases from J, the gap between germline ends came to 19 bases. Per the germline V gene, CDR1 is MDHEN and CDR2 is SYDVKM. The CDR3 DNA sequence: TGTGCCAGCAGATGGGCGGGAGATGAATGGACTGAAGCTTTCTTT. Amino acids: CASRWAGDEWTEAFF. Full variable domain (remainder filled in from reference TRBV28 and TRBJ1-1): DVKVTQSSRYLVKRTGEKVFLECVQDMDHENMFWYRQDPGLGLRLIYFSYDVKMKEKGDIPEGYSVSREKKERFSLILESASTNQTSMYLCASRWAGDEWTEAFFGQGTRLTVV.

This sequence joins TRBV28 and TRBJ1-2; 10 bases align to TRBD1. The V gene end was trimmed by 5 bases and the J gene end by 6 bases; junction bases not matched to a gene: 6. This CDR3 has 14 amino acids. Looked up from germline, CDR1 is MDHEN and CDR2 is SYDVKM. CDR3 sequence (DNA): TGTGCCAGCAGTGACAGGGGGCGGGTGAATGGCTACACCTTC. It encodes CASSDRGRVNGYTF.

The chain joins TRBV6-5 to TRBJ2-6, with D tentatively TRBD1 (6 bases). The germline V gene has CDR1 MNHEY and CDR2 SVGAGI. The CDR3 contains 16 residues. Trimming left V 0 bases short and J 1 base short, with 7 bases between. CDR3 amino acids: CASSYSTGSGANVLTF. The CDR3 region has the DNA TGTGCCAGCAGTTACTCGACAGGTTCTGGGGCCAACGTCCTGACTTTC.

The chain links TRBV5-1 to TRBJ1-6, with 7 nucleotides matching TRBD1. CDR1 is SGHRS and CDR2 is YFSETQ in the germline V gene. The V gene end was trimmed by 4 bases and the J gene end by 12 bases; junction bases not matched to a gene: 16. The CDR3 sequence is 16 residues long. The CDR3 spells CASSPDLDRLGGPLHF. The CDR3 DNA reads TGCGCCAGCAGCCCCGACCTGGACAGGCTTGGAGGACCCCTCCACTTT.

The V and J genes are TRBV7-9 and TRBJ1-1; D unresolved. V was clipped by 1 base and J by 3 bases, with 12 bases between them. There are 15 residues in the CDR3. CDR1 is SEHNR and CDR2 is FQNEAQ in the germline V gene (reference sequence). In nucleotides, the CDR3 is TGTGCCAGCAGCTTAGACCGACACGGATACACTGAAGCTTTCTTT. As protein: CASSLDRHGYTEAFF.

This chain uses TRBV6-1 with TRBJ2-5; possibly TRBD2 for D (6 bases). Trimming shortened V by 1 base and J by 5 bases, and 14 bases separated the two germline ends. The CDR3 covers 15 residues. Germline V gene sequence: CDR1 MNHNS, CDR2 SASEGT. The DNA for the CDR3 is TGTGCCAGCAGTGAAGAAGGAGGAGGGTTGGAGACCCAGTACTTC. This encodes CASSEEGGGLETQYF.

The chain uses TRBV2 and TRBJ1-1; D remains ambiguous. The CDR3 contains 13 residues. V gave up 7 bases and J gave up 0 bases, with 9 bases separating them. Germline-derived CDR1 and CDR2 are SNHLY and FYNNEI. The CDR3 here is CASMARMNTEAFF. The DNA for the CDR3 is TGTGCCAGCATGGCTCGAATGAACACTGAAGCTTTCTTT.